This T cell receptor beta chain comes out of a study of T and B cells in COVID-19 patients. Study-level information: The recovered patients had mostly mild to moderate COVID-19 with outpatient management. About 90% of the roughly 20 active-infection patients had comorbidities associated with unfavorable COVID-19 outcome. General study points: At recovery TRB diversity and richness exceeded healthy donors, after highly clonal active COVID-19 repertoires.

Germline V gives CDR1 KGHSH, CDR2 LQKENI. V lost 7 bases, J lost 2 bases, and 12 bases stayed unmatched. CDR3 length: 16 residues. TRB was amplified from about 260-540 ng of blood genomic DNA. In the case of this clonotype: Its specificity is unknown.

BIOMED2 TRB-A/B primer pools were used in multiplex TRB PCR. TCRdb re-called the multiplex PCR reads with MiXCR, one entry per CDR3 protein. Here the sample spans tens of thousands of distinct CDR3 sequences, over 25% being singletons. Sequenced material: blood. The chain is built from TRBV18 and TRBJ2-7, with 9 bases aligning to TRBD1. This TCR came from a human donor who had recovered from COVID-19. The CDR3 nucleotides are TGTGCCAGCTTTCTGGGGGCGGGACAGGGAGCCTACGAGCAGTACTTC. Amino acids: CASFLGAGQGAYEQYF. Full variable domain (rest looked up from reference TRBV18 and TRBJ2-7): NAGVMQNPRHLVRRRGQEARLRCSPMKGHSHVYWYRQLPEEGLKFMVYLQKENIIDESGMPKERFSAEFPKEGPSILRIQQVVRGDSAAYFCASFLGAGQGAYEQYFGPGTRLTVT.